What follows is one TCR beta chain and its context. The sample comes from a study of blood T cell repertoires in COVID-19. Original analysis: Counts of nucleated cells, estimated from reference gene primer amplification, were obtained. Profiled with immunoSEQ multiplex PCR; TCRdb holds only in-frame clones, not every one. V and J calls plus clone size are reproduced from that table; the DNA served to infer D and trimming. The sample yields about 64,000 clones, 70% to 90% seen once. Cohort assignment relied on participant-reported clinical history. Among Cohort 3 donors, those recovered had two negative PCRs, clearance, or symptom resolution. CDR1 and CDR2 from the germline V gene are PRHDT and FYEKMQ (reference sequence). The V and J ends lost 5 bases and 3 bases, in that order; junction bases with no gene match: 3. This CDR3 is 13 amino acids long.

This sequence was found in a woman in her thirties or forties who had recovered from COVID-19. The sequenced sample consisted of PBMCs or T cells enriched from blood (not recorded which). The chain carries TRBV13 and TRBJ1-2; 7 positions agree with TRBD1. The CDR3 DNA is TGTGCCAGCAGCGTAGACAGGGACTATGGCTACACCTTC. Amino acids: CASSVDRDYGYTF.